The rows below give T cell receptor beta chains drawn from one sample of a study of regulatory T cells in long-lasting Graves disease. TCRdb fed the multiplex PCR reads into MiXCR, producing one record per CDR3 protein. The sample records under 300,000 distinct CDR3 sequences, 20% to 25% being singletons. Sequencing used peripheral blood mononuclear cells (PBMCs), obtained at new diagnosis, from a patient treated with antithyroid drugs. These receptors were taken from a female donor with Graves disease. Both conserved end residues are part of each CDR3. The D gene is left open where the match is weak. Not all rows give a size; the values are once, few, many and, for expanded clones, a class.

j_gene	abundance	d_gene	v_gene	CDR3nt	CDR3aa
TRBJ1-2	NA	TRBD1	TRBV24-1	TGTGCCACCAGTGATAGACAGGGGGCCAGCTATGGCTACACCTTC	CATSDRQGASYGYTF
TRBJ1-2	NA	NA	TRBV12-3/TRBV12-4	TGTGCCAGCAGTTTATTAGGGTTCTACACCTTC	CASSLLGFYTF
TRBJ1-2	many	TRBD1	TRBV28	TGTGCCAGCACATTAGAACAGGGGGCATTTGGCTACACCTTC	CASTLEQGAFGYTF
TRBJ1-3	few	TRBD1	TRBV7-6	TGTGCCAGCAGCCTTCTACAGGGGGCTTCCTCTGGAAACACCATATATTTT	CASSLLQGASSGNTIYF
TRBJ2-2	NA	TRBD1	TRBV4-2	TGTGCCAGCAGCCAATTCCTGGGACAGGAGAACACCGGGGAGCTGTTTTTT	CASSQFLGQENTGELFF
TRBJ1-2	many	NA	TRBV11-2	TGTGCCAGCAGGGCCCGGGGTTTCTATGGCTACACCTTC	CASRARGFYGYTF
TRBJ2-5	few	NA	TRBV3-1	TGTGCCAGCAGCCAAGGGAACGGGGCTGAGGAGACCCAGTACTTC	CASSQGNGAEETQYF
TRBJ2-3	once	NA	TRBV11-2	TGTGCCAGCAGCTCGGGACGAGATACGCAGTATTTT	CASSSGRDTQYF
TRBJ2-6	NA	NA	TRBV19	TGTGCCACCGAAGGGGCCAACGTCCTGACTTTC	CATEGANVLTF
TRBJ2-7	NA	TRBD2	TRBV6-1	TGTGCCAGCAGCCGGGGACTAGCCTACGAGCAGTACTTC	CASSRGLAYEQYF
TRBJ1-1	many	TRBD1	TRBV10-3	TGTGCCATCAGTGGAGGGGACAGGGTCTCTGAAGCTTTCTTT	CAISGGDRVSEAFF
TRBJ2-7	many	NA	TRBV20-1	TGCAGTGCTAGAGTTGGTGGGGGTTACGAGCAGTACTTC	CSARVGGGYEQYF
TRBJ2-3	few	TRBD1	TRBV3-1	TGTGCCAGCAGCCGACAGGGGGTAGATACGCAGTATTTT	CASSRQGVDTQYF
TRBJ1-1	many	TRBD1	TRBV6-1	TGTGCCAGCAGTCTACAGGGGAGGACTGAAGCTTTCTTT	CASSLQGRTEAFF
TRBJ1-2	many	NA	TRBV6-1	TGTGCCAGCACGAATTCCGGGACGGCTTATGGCTACACCTTC	CASTNSGTAYGYTF
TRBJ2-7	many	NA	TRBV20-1	TGCAGTGCTGGAGGGGGCCGGTCCTACGAGCAGTACTTC	CSAGGGRSYEQYF
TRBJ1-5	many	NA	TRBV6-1	TGTGCCAGCAGTGATAACCGAGCCCATCAGCCCCAGCATTTT	CASSDNRAHQPQHF
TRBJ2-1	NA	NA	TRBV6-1	TGTGCCAGCGTGGCGGGCACGGATACCTACAATGAGCAGTTCTTC	CASVAGTDTYNEQFF
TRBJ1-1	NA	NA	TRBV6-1	TGTGCCAGCAGCCGCCGACCCCCGGGAACTGAAGCTTTCTTT	CASSRRPPGTEAFF
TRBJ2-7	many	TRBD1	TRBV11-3	TGTGCCAGCAGCCAGGGGACAGTAACCTACGAGCAGTACTTC	CASSQGTVTYEQYF
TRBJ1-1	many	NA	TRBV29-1	TGCAGCGTTGTAAGAGGCCAGAACACTGAAGCTTTCTTT	CSVVRGQNTEAFF
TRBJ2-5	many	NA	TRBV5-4	TGTGCCAGCAGCCCATCGTGGACTAAGGAACAAGAGACCCAGTACTTC	CASSPSWTKEQETQYF
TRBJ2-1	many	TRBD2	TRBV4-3	TGCGCCAGCAGCCAGGGGACTAGCGGGAGAGGAGAGCAGTTCTTC	CASSQGTSGRGEQFF
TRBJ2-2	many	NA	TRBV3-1	TGTGCCAGCAGCCAAGTCGGGGAGCTGTTTTTT	CASSQVGELFF
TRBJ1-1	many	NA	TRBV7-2	TGTGCCAGCAGCCCGGGACACCACACTGAAGCTTTCTTT	CASSPGHHTEAFF
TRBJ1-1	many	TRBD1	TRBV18	TGTGCCAGCTCACCGGATGGGACAGTCACTGAAGCTTTCTTT	CASSPDGTVTEAFF
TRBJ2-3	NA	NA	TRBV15	TGTGCCACCAGCAGTCCCTCTAGGGGCTCGGGACTCAACACAGATACGCAGTATTTT	CATSSPSRGSGLNTDTQYF
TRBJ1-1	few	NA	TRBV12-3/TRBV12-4	TGTGCCAGCAGTTTAACCCAGGGAAACACTGAAGCTTTCTTT	CASSLTQGNTEAFF